The 5 T cell receptor beta chains below come from one sample, sequenced in a study of T-cell reconstitution after alpha-beta-depleted transplantation in children. This sample's TCRbeta library carried unique molecular identifier barcodes. TCRdb re-analysed the PCR reads in MiXCR, keeping a single row per CDR3 protein. The table records 220,000 or so distinct CDR3 sequences, 6.5% to 9% of them present only once. This specimen was PBMCs, mostly from graft donor cells, taken 180 days after TCRalphabeta/CD19-depleted stem cell transplant. Source of these receptors: a male patient younger than 18 who had a stem cell transplant for acute lymphoblastic leukemia, so the T cells may come from the graft donor.

This clonotype was recorded many times. V usage is TRBV9 and J usage is TRBJ2-7; a weak D match, TRBD2 (5 bases). Trimming stripped 0 bases from V and 4 bases from J, with 11 bases between. The germline CDR1 and CDR2 sequences are SGDLS and YYNGEE. This CDR3 region has 14 residues. The CDR3, as DNA: TGTGCCAGCAGCGTAGCTAACAGAGGGTACGAGCAGTACTTC. Translation: CASSVANRGYEQYF.

There are many counts of this clonotype. The chain links TRBV10-2 to TRBJ2-1, with 13 bases aligning to TRBD2. Germline V gene lookup returns CDR1 WSHSY and CDR2 SAAADI. J gave up 7 bases and V 7 bases, and 7 bases lay outside the gene matches. This CDR3 spans 15 amino acids. The CDR3 bases are TGCGCCAGCACCGCCGGGACTAGCGGGGAAAATGAGCAGTTCTTC. Translated, it gives CASTAGTSGENEQFF.

This clonotype has ten or more counts. The chain joins TRBV7-6 to TRBJ2-3; tentative D call: TRBD2 (6 bases). Germline V lookup: CDR1 SGHVS, CDR2 FNYEAQ. The V and J ends lost 3 bases and 2 bases respectively, with 15 bases between them. The CDR3 length is 16 residues. CDR3 nucleotides: TGTGCCAGCAGCTTGATGACTAGTGGAATCACAGATACGCAGTATTTT. Protein product: CASSLMTSGITDTQYF. The variable domain in full, with the rest retrieved from reference TRBV7-6 and TRBJ2-3, is GAGVSQSPRYKVTKRGQDVALRCDPISGHVSLYWYRQALGQGPEFLTYFNYEAQQDKSGLPNDRFSAERPEGSISTLTIQRTEQRDSAMYRCASSLMTSGITDTQYFGPGTRLTVL.

This clonotype was seen repeatedly, ten times or more. This chain uses TRBV29-1 with TRBJ2-5; a weak D match, TRBD2 (6 bases). The V end was cut by 3 bases, the J end by 2 bases, with 19 bases between. The CDR3 spans 16 residues. The germline V gene has CDR1 SQVTM and CDR2 ANQGSEA. For the CDR3, the DNA is TGCAGCGTTGATTTTAGGGCTAGCGTGAGACAAGAGACCCAGTACTTC. Residues: CSVDFRASVRQETQYF.

This chain links TRBV19 with TRBJ2-3; 12 bases agree with TRBD2. This CDR3 spans 16 amino acids. CDR1 is LNHDA and CDR2 is SQIVND in the germline V gene (reference sequence). Trimming at V came to 3 bases and at J to 5 bases, leaving 6 bases not matched to a gene. The CDR3 reads CASSISSGRAEDTQYF. CDR3 nucleotides: TGTGCCAGTAGTATCTCTAGCGGGAGGGCCGAAGATACGCAGTATTTT.